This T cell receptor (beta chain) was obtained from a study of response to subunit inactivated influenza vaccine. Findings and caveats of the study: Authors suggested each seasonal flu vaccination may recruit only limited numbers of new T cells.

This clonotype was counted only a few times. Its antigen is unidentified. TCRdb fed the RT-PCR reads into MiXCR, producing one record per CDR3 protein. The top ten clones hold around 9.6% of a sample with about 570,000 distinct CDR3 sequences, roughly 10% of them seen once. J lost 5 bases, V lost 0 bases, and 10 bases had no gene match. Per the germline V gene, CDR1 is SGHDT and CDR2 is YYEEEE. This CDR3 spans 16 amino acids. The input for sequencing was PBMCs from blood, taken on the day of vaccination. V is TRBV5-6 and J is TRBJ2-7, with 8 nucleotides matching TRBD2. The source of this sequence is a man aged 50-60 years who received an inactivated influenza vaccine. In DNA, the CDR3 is TGTGCCAGCAGCTTGGTATACCCTAGCGGGTTCAACGAGCAGTACTTC. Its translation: CASSLVYPSGFNEQYF.